The 21 T cell receptor beta chains in this list originate from one sample, sequenced in a study of blood T cells in healthy people across ages. Primed by a sample-barcoded 5' primer and a J-beta primer mix, a second PCR proceeded for 7 to 11 cycles. In TCRdb, the 5' RACE reads were re-called with MiXCR into one record per CDR3 protein. The sample has 720,000 or so distinct CDR3 sequences; roughly 41% are singletons. Input material: blood. The receptor set was obtained from a man aged 80 or over in good health.

With respect to this clonotype: A much larger clone sits a single nucleotide away, making a read error possible. The V and J genes are TRBV28 and TRBJ2-1, with D tentatively TRBD1 (5 bases). CDR3 length equals 14 residues. Deletions cut 7 bases from V and 9 bases from J, with 19 bases between. Germline V gene data show CDR1 as MDHEN and CDR2 as SYDVKM. CDR3 sequence (DNA): TGTGCCAGCAACTCGTTCAGGGCGAAGAGTGAGCAGTTCTTC. It codes for CASNSFRAKSEQFF.

This clonotype was counted only a few times. J is TRBJ2-1 and V is TRBV20-1; 7 positions match TRBD1. The CDR3 is 15 amino acids. V lost 4 bases and J lost 10; bases outside the gene matches: 16. Per the germline V gene, CDR1 is DFQATT and CDR2 is SNEGSKA (reference sequence). In nucleotides, the CDR3 is TGCAGTGCTACGATTAGGGGGCCAGAAGGAAGAGAGCAGTTCTTC. This codes for CSATIRGPEGREQFF.

The V and J genes are TRBV4-3 and TRBJ2-7; D is undetermined. Germline CDR1 LGHNA, CDR2 YSLEER. This CDR3 comprises 16 residues. The V end was cut by 0 bases, the J end by 0 bases, with 12 bases between. CDR3 in amino acids: CASSQDYSLISYEQYF. The DNA of the CDR3 is TGCGCCAGCAGCCAAGACTACTCCCTCATCTCCTACGAGCAGTACTTC.

This chain links TRBV6-2 or TRBV6-3 with TRBJ2-5; perhaps TRBD2 as D (6 bases). V was shortened by 6 bases and J by 12 bases, with 20 bases between the two germline ends. The germline V gene encodes CDR1 MNHEY and CDR2 SVGEGT. The CDR3 length is 13 residues. This chain's CDR3 is CASSQLASGEEYF. The CDR3 bases are TGTGCCAGCAGCCAACTAGCCTCGGGAGAGGAGTACTTC.

The chain is built from TRBV20-1 and TRBJ2-6; D not resolved. V was trimmed by 8 bases and J by 2 bases, leaving 10 bases between them. Germline-derived CDR1 and CDR2 are DFQATT and SNEGSKA (reference sequence). The length of the CDR3 is 13 residues. The CDR3 coding sequence is TGCAGTAGCGTAGTGACTGGGGCCAACGTCCTGACTTTC. This sequence encodes CSSVVTGANVLTF.

This clonotype was detected only once. The chain carries TRBV5-4 and TRBJ2-3; tentatively, D is TRBD2 (5 bases). CDR1 and CDR2 (germline): SGHNT, YYREEE (reference sequence). The CDR3 consists of 17 residues. The V and J ends lost 0 bases and 2 bases respectively, with 16 bases between them. For the CDR3, the DNA is TGTGCCAGCAGCTTGGAGAGGGAATTTTCCTACACAGATACGCAGTATTTT. Translation gives CASSLEREFSYTDTQYF.

As concerns this clonotype: A clone one base away is much larger, so this may be a read error. The chain joins TRBV6-2 or TRBV6-3 to TRBJ2-1, with D possibly TRBD2 on 6 matching bases. Germline values: CDR1 MNHEY, CDR2 SVGEGT. The CDR3 loop spans 16 amino acids. Trimming left V 5 bases short and J 5 bases short, with 19 bases between. CDR3 sequence reads: CASSTPTSRRDNEQFF. The CDR3 coding sequence is TGTGCCAGCAGTACACCTACTAGCAGGAGAGACAATGAGCAGTTCTTC.

The V and J genes are TRBV7-2 and TRBJ1-6; 7 positions match TRBD1. Germline V gene data show CDR1 as SGHTA and CDR2 as FQGNSA. This CDR3 has 14 residues. Trimming removed 6 bases from V and 7 bases from J; junction bases left unmatched: 6. CDR3 coding DNA: TGTGCCAGCAGGAGACAGGGTGACAATTCACCCCTCCACTTT. This codes for CASRRQGDNSPLHF.

The CDR3 is CSARERTGINSPLHF. CDR3 in DNA: TGCAGTGCTAGAGAACGGACAGGAATTAATTCACCCCTCCACTTT. This chain links TRBV20-1 with TRBJ1-6, with 7 bases fitting TRBD1. Per the germline V gene, CDR1 is DFQATT and CDR2 is SNEGSKA (reference sequence). V was clipped by 0 bases and J by 6 bases; unmatched bases: 5. The length of the CDR3 is 15 residues.

The chain carries TRBV20-1 and TRBJ2-7, with 7 bases fitting TRBD1. Germline CDR1 DFQATT, CDR2 SNEGSKA (reference sequence). V gave up 4 bases and J gave up 0 bases; unmatched junction bases: 6. The CDR3 loop spans 14 amino acids. The CDR3 spells CSANSGDSSYEQYF. CDR3 in DNA: TGCAGTGCTAACAGTGGGGACAGCTCCTACGAGCAGTACTTC.

The rearrangement links TRBV7-2 to TRBJ1-2; D is unresolved. Germline values: CDR1 SGHTA, CDR2 FQGNSA. CDR3 length equals 14 residues. Trimming left V 4 bases short and J 2 bases short, with 11 bases between. The CDR3 is CASSSTGENYGYTF. CDR3 nucleotides: TGTGCCAGCAGCTCGACCGGAGAGAACTATGGCTACACCTTC. Looking up the rest from reference TRBV7-2 and TRBJ1-2 gives the full variable domain: GAGVSQSPSNKVTEKGKDVELRCDPISGHTALYWYRQSLGQGLEFLIYFQGNSAPDKSGLPSDRFSAERTGGSVSTLTIQRTQQEDSAVYLCASSSTGENYGYTFGSGTRLTVV.

This clonotype showed up many times. The CDR3 DNA follows: TGTGCCAGCAGCCAAGGCCTACAAGAGACCCAGTACTTC. The encoded protein is CASSQGLQETQYF. V usage is TRBV14 and J usage is TRBJ2-5; D is ambiguous. The V end lost 1 base, the J end lost 2 bases, and 5 bases lay between the germline ends. CDR1 is SGHDN and CDR2 is FVKESK in the germline V gene. The CDR3 totals 13 residues.

This clonotype was found a few times. The gene calls are TRBV28 and TRBJ1-5; unclear D gene. Trimming cost V 10 bases and J 2 bases, with 12 bases left between them. Germline CDR1 and CDR2: MDHEN and SYDVKM. This CDR3 comprises 13 residues. The CDR3 protein is CATERPGNQPQHF. The CDR3 region has the DNA TGTGCCACCGAAAGGCCGGGCAATCAGCCCCAGCATTTT. The variable domain in full, with the rest retrieved from reference TRBV28 and TRBJ1-5, is DVKVTQSSRYLVKRTGEKVFLECVQDMDHENMFWYRQDPGLGLRLIYFSYDVKMKEKGDIPEGYSVSREKKERFSLILESASTNQTSMYLCATERPGNQPQHFGDGTRLSIL.

Comment on this clonotype: This may arise from a read error, as a much more abundant clone is one base away. The chain combines TRBV29-1 with TRBJ2-5, with TRBD1 matching 7 bases. Judging by the DNA end, TRBJ2-1 fits better; the J call may be wrong. This CDR3 is built from 14 residues. CDR1 is SQVTM and CDR2 is ANQGSEA in the germline V gene. CDR3 sequence reads: CSVVIDRAEETQFF. The CDR3 DNA sequence: TGCAGCGTTGTCATCGACAGGGCCGAAGAGACCCAGTTCTTC.

There are a few counts of this clonotype. The chain uses TRBV20-1 and TRBJ2-6; 8 nucleotides match TRBD1. The ends lost 4 bases at V and 1 base at J; junction bases unmatched: 6. CDR3 length equals 16 residues. Germline loops: CDR1 DFQATT, CDR2 SNEGSKA (reference sequence). The CDR3 DNA reads as TGCAGTGCTAATCAGAGACAGGGGTCTGGGGCCAACGTCCTGACTTTC. Translated: CSANQRQGSGANVLTF.

This clonotype was seen a handful of times. The J gene is TRBJ1-2, the V gene TRBV30; D possibly corresponds to TRBD1 (5 bases). The CDR3 contains 13 residues. The germline V and J ends were trimmed by 3 bases and 6 bases, with 14 bases remaining between them. Germline CDR1 and CDR2: GTSNPN and SVGIG (reference sequence). This CDR3 is CAWRGVVPDGYTF. CDR3 in DNA: TGTGCCTGGAGGGGGGTAGTCCCGGATGGCTACACCTTC.

The chain joins TRBV24-1 to TRBJ2-1; maybe TRBD2 (6 bases). The J call is uncertain, as TRBJ2-7 better fits the DNA end. Per germline, CDR1 KGHDR and CDR2 SFDVKD. CDR3 size: 16 residues. The CDR3, as DNA: TGTGCCACCAGTGATGGAGCTGGGAGGACCTACAATGAGCAGTACTTC. Amino acids: CATSDGAGRTYNEQYF.

This clonotype was seen more than once but under ten times. The chain combines TRBV3-1 with TRBJ1-4; D uncertain. CDR1 and CDR2 (germline): LGHDT, YNNKEL (reference sequence). The CDR3 consists of 13 residues. V lost 2 bases and J 7 bases, leaving 8 bases between the germline ends. CDR3 DNA: TGTGCCAGCAGCCAACCGTTACGTGAAAAACTGTTTTTT. It encodes CASSQPLREKLFF.

J is TRBJ2-2 and V is TRBV21-1. TRBV21-1 is a listed pseudogene. The CDR3 covers 11 residues. CDR3 bases: TGTGCCAGTACAGTGTCCGGGGAGCTGTTTTTT. Its translation is CASTVSGELFF.

The J gene is TRBJ2-5, the V gene TRBV10-2, with D unclear. The CDR3 sequence is 13 residues long. CDR1 and CDR2 from the germline V gene are WSHSY and SAAADI. V shed 2 bases and J shed 5 bases, with 9 bases lying between them. CDR3 residues: CASSEGSIETQYF. The CDR3 region has the DNA TGCGCCAGCAGTGAGGGTTCGATTGAGACCCAGTACTTC.

The genes are TRBV28 and TRBJ2-7; possibly TRBD1 for D (6 bases). The germline gives CDR1 MDHEN, CDR2 SYDVKM. This CDR3 has 14 residues. V lost 5 bases to trimming and J lost 1 base, with 12 bases between them. The CDR3 DNA reads TGTGCCAGCAGTGAACAGGGTCTATCCTACGAGCAGTACTTC. This codes for CASSEQGLSYEQYF.